This T cell receptor (beta chain) is from a study of cytomegalovirus exposure and HLA in healthy donors. PCR primers comprised 60 Vbeta and 13 Jbeta primers. The method was immunoSEQ multiplex PCR; TCRdb's version includes in-frame clones alone and lacks a portion of them. The profile shows around 140,000 clones, around four fifths of them singletons. Regarding the study as a whole: Earlier results showed most TCR beta V segments being productive about 90% or about 30% of the time. In a later analysis, the majority of CMV-associated beta chains seemingly showed HLA restriction.

As concerns this clone: Antigen specificity is unknown.

V was clipped by 7 bases and J by 0 bases, with 14 bases between them. The CDR3 contains 15 residues. CDR1 and CDR2 (germline): MNHEY, SMNVEV (reference sequence). Material for sequencing was PBMCs. This sequence originates from a woman aged 40 to 49 in good health and CMV-seronegative. The V call is TRBV27, the J call TRBJ2-3; no definite D call. In DNA form, the CDR3 reads TGTGCCAGCACCTCCGGGTCCCTAAGCACAGATACGCAGTATTTT. Amino acid sequence: CASTSGSLSTDTQYF.